The clone carrying this T cell receptor (beta chain) was observed a handful of times. RNA transcripts yielded amplified TCR beta CDR3 regions. Second-round multiplex PCR followed a first-round RT-PCR using HTBI primers. TCRdb called the multiplex PCR reads again in MiXCR, with one record for every CDR3 protein. Of around 1.1 million distinct CDR3 sequences in the sample, less than 45% are singletons; the top ten hold 8.5% to 14%. This sample stems from a study of Graves' ophthalmopathy and Graves' hyperthyroidism. The sequence derives from an adult man with Graves' hyperthyroidism. The sequenced material came from peripheral blood or thyroid tissue (not recorded which).

This chain's CDR3 is CASSLDGTSGSRGRGEQYF. CDR3 nucleotides: TGTGCCAGCAGCTTGGATGGGACTAGCGGGAGCCGCGGTCGGGGCGAGCAGTACTTC. The V call is TRBV7-9, the J call TRBJ2-7; TRBD2 matches at 14 bases. Germline V gene sequence: CDR1 SEHNR, CDR2 FQNEAQ (reference sequence). The CDR3 consists of 19 residues. J was trimmed by 6 bases and V by 3 bases; bases with no gene match: 16.